The clone carrying this T cell receptor (beta chain) was seen just once. Its specificity is not known. A junction end diverges from the germline sequence, so it may reflect a read error. Clones were read by immunoSEQ multiplex PCR, and TCRdb kept only the in-frame ones, dropping some. The table records roughly 80,000 clones, over 85% of them present only once. The data were obtained in a study of OX40 agonist ivuxolimab in advanced cancers. This CDR3 has 15 residues. CDR1 LNHNV and CDR2 YYDKDF come from the germline V gene (reference sequence). Whole-study results and caveats: In general, CD8+ T cells held more expanded clones than CD4+ did, on average.

The chain employs TRBV15 and TRBJ2-1, with D possibly TRBD1 on 6 matching bases. This clonotype was obtained from an adult with an advanced solid tumor such as melanoma, head and neck, liver or kidney cancer. Sequencing used CD4+ or CD8+ T cells sorted from blood, obtained in a trial of the OX40 agonist ivuxolimab. CDR3 sequence reads: CATSGEGVAYNEQFF. CDR3 bases: TGTGCCACCAGCGGAGAGGGGGTCGCCTACAATGAGCAGTTCTTC.